The 27 T cell receptor beta chains in this list originate from one sample, sequenced in a study of neurological immune-mediated disorders. From the 5' RACE reads, TCRdb called clonotypes with MiXCR, one entry per CDR3 protein. The profile shows about 52,000 distinct CDR3 sequences, roughly 3.8% of them singletons. The sequenced sample consisted of PBMCs. The receptors originated from a man aged 55-75 years with multiple sclerosis.

Many counts were recorded for this clonotype. V gene TRBV5-1 combines with J gene TRBJ2-5; D ambiguous. The CDR3 runs 14 residues. Trimming cost V 2 bases and J 4 bases, with 12 bases left between them. The germline gives CDR1 SGHRS, CDR2 YFSETQ. CDR3 bases: TGCGCCAGCAGCTTTGGTCAGAACCTAGAGACCCAGTACTTC. Encoded protein: CASSFGQNLETQYF.

The sample holds many counts of this clonotype. The chain links TRBV6-1 to TRBJ2-1; D gene uncertain. There are 12 residues in the CDR3. Germline CDR1 and CDR2: MNHNS and SASEGT. The V end was cut by 5 bases, the J end by 7 bases, with 9 bases between. Here the CDR3 DNA reads TGTGCCAGCAGTTACTTAGGGAATGAGCAGTTCTTC. Amino acid sequence: CASSYLGNEQFF.

This clonotype has a count of ten or more. The gene calls are TRBV20-1 and TRBJ2-4; 7 nucleotides agree with TRBD1. Germline assignment: CDR1 DFQATT and CDR2 SNEGSKA (reference sequence). The CDR3 spans 13 residues. The V gene end was trimmed by 6 bases and the J gene end by 6 bases; junction bases not matched to a gene: 8. CDR3 sequence: CSAKGDSRNIQYF. The CDR3 coding sequence is TGCAGTGCCAAAGGGGACAGTCGAAACATTCAGTACTTC.

The sample holds many counts of this clonotype. The rearrangement uses TRBV12-3 or TRBV12-4 and TRBJ1-3; TRBD1 matches 9 bases. Unmatched junction bases numbered 7, after V lost 9 bases and J lost 7 bases. The CDR3 has 13 amino acids. The CDR3 protein is CASDRGTANTIYF. CDR3 sequence (DNA): TGTGCCAGTGACAGGGGGACTGCGAACACCATATATTTT.

This clonotype was picked up many times. J is TRBJ2-7 and V is TRBV7-6; 8 nucleotides agree with TRBD2. The germline V gene encodes CDR1 SGHVS and CDR2 FNYEAQ. J gave up 0 bases and V 1 base, and 5 bases lay outside the gene matches. CDR3 size: 16 residues. The chain's CDR3 is CASSLGRAGGSYEQYF. CDR3 nucleotide sequence: TGTGCCAGCAGCTTAGGACGGGCGGGAGGCTCCTACGAGCAGTACTTC.

The chain has TRBV6-5 and TRBJ2-3; no firm D call. Germline V gene sequence: CDR1 MNHEY, CDR2 SVGAGI. The CDR3 runs to 12 residues. This CDR3 is CASFDLTDTQYF. As DNA, the CDR3 is TGTGCTTCCTTTGATCTCACAGATACGCAGTATTTT.

This clonotype was counted many times. V usage is TRBV10-1 and J usage is TRBJ1-1; 7 nucleotides agree with TRBD1. From germline, CDR1 is WNHNN and CDR2 SYGVQD (reference sequence). Germline trimming cut 5 bases from V and 3 bases from J; bases unmatched to any gene: 9. The CDR3 consists of 15 residues. This CDR3 is CASSTDREADTEAFF. CDR3 DNA sequence: TGCGCCAGCAGTACCGACAGGGAGGCGGACACTGAAGCTTTCTTT.

The table lists this clonotype with many counts. The chain has TRBV27 and TRBJ2-7; D uncertain. Per the germline V gene, CDR1 is MNHEY and CDR2 is SMNVEV (reference sequence). The V end was cut by 4 bases, the J end by 2 bases, with 9 bases between. The CDR3 has 13 amino acids. The CDR3 nucleotides read TGTGCCAGCAGTTGGGGTCAGACCTACGAGCAGTACTTC. Protein product: CASSWGQTYEQYF.

The chain joins TRBV20-1 to TRBJ1-2; D is unresolved. This CDR3 spans 16 amino acids. V lost 6 bases and J lost 2, with 22 bases in between. CDR1 is DFQATT and CDR2 is SNEGSKA in the germline V gene (reference sequence). The CDR3 DNA reads as TGCAGTGCGCCCGGGCCAACTATCACTTCCAACTATGGCTACACCTTC. Its protein is CSAPGPTITSNYGYTF.

In its sample, this clonotype was seen many times. The chain uses TRBV15 and TRBJ1-6; D remains unclear. The CDR3 consists of 12 residues. Germline V gives CDR1 LNHNV, CDR2 YYDKDF (reference sequence). V was trimmed by 5 bases and J by 7 bases, leaving 6 bases between them. The CDR3 region is CATSLMNSPLHF. CDR3 sequence (DNA): TGTGCCACCAGCCTCATGAATTCACCCCTCCACTTT.

This clonotype is termed large. The rearrangement joins TRBV15 to TRBJ2-3; D unclear. The ends were cut back, 1 base at V and 4 bases at J, with 15 bases in the middle. There are 16 residues in the CDR3. The germline gives CDR1 LNHNV, CDR2 YYDKDF (reference sequence). CDR3 sequence: CATSRGRAHPADTQYF. The CDR3 bases are TGTGCCACCAGCAGAGGCCGGGCTCACCCGGCAGATACGCAGTATTTT.

Many counts were recorded for this clonotype. The chain carries TRBV7-2 and TRBJ1-2, with 8 bases fitting TRBD1. V dropped 1 base and J dropped 5; count of bases not matched to a gene: 0. The germline CDR1 and CDR2 sequences are SGHTA and FQGNSA. CDR3 size: 13 residues. Here the CDR3 reads CASSLDRGYGYTF. The CDR3 region has the DNA TGTGCCAGCAGCTTAGACAGGGGGTATGGCTACACCTTC.

This clonotype was counted many times. V is TRBV20-1 and J is TRBJ1-3; no firm D call. Germline V gene sequence: CDR1 DFQATT, CDR2 SNEGSKA (reference sequence). The CDR3 sequence is 13 residues long. Trimming left V 2 bases short and J 1 base short, with 6 bases between. As DNA, the CDR3 is TGCAGTGCTAGACGGCAGTCTGGAAACACCATATATTTT. Its translation: CSARRQSGNTIYF.

This clonotype was recorded at least ten times. CDR3 sequence (DNA): TGCGCCAGCAGCTTGGGAGGTTATAGCAATCAGCCCCAGCATTTT. Its protein product is CASSLGGYSNQPQHF. This chain links TRBV5-1 with TRBJ1-5, with D unresolved. The V end lost 0 bases, the J end lost 0 bases, and 7 bases lay between the germline ends. The CDR3 covers 15 residues. The germline gives CDR1 SGHRS, CDR2 YFSETQ.

This clonotype was detected only a few times. The genes are TRBV20-1 and TRBJ1-1; D gene uncertain. Trimming took 6 bases from V and 9 from J, leaving 14 bases between them. This CDR3 is built from 11 residues. The germline V gene has CDR1 DFQATT and CDR2 SNEGSKA (reference sequence). This chain's CDR3 is CSAYLGDKAFF. The CDR3 coding sequence is TGCAGTGCGTACCTCGGCGATAAAGCTTTCTTT.

There are many counts of this clonotype. The chain recombines TRBV15 with TRBJ2-3; D gene ambiguous. Germline V gene lookup returns CDR1 LNHNV and CDR2 YYDKDF (reference sequence). V lost 0 bases, J lost 6 bases, and 4 bases lay in between. This CDR3 spans 12 amino acids. As DNA, the CDR3 is TGTGCCACCAGCAGAGATCAGGATACGCAGTATTTT. Protein: CATSRDQDTQYF.

This clonotype was seen at least ten times. This chain connects TRBV29-1 to TRBJ2-5; D remains unclear. Trimming stripped 7 bases from V and 6 bases from J, with 9 bases between. Germline lookup yields CDR1 SQVTM and CDR2 ANQGSEA. The CDR3 is made up of 10 amino acids. CDR3 loop: CSASVQTQYF. CDR3 coding DNA: TGCAGCGCCTCCGTTCAGACCCAGTACTTC.

This clonotype has ten or more counts. The CDR3 DNA sequence: TGTGCAACCGCCCGGGACCGGAGGAACACCGGGGAGCTGTTTTTT. Translated: CATARDRRNTGELFF. The J gene is TRBJ2-2, the V gene TRBV6-5; the D gene could be TRBD1 or TRBD2 (5 bases each). Germline CDR1 reads MNHEY; CDR2 reads SVGAGI. This CDR3 contains 15 residues.

In its sample, this clonotype was seen many times. The chain joins TRBV12-3 or TRBV12-4 to TRBJ1-2; the D gene is possibly TRBD1 (5 bases). The CDR3 has 13 amino acids. Trimming cost V 2 bases and J 5 bases, with 9 bases left between them. This CDR3 is CASSLRGSYGYTF. The CDR3 nucleotides read TGTGCCAGCAGTTTAAGGGGCTCATATGGCTACACCTTC.

V gene TRBV5-1 combines with J gene TRBJ1-6; the D gene is possibly TRBD1 (6 bases). The germline V gene has CDR1 SGHRS and CDR2 YFSETQ. The CDR3 has 14 amino acids. Trimming shortened V by 0 bases and J by 9 bases, and 10 bases separated the two germline ends. CDR3 residues: CASSLVGGGSPLHF. As DNA, the CDR3 is TGCGCCAGCAGCTTGGTAGGGGGTGGTTCACCCCTCCACTTT.

This clonotype appeared many times. The chain couples TRBV7-9 to TRBJ2-7; D ambiguous. The CDR3 has 12 residues. The V gene's germline CDR1 is SEHNR and CDR2 FQNEAQ (reference sequence). The germline V and J ends were trimmed by 1 base and 4 bases, with 5 bases remaining between them. This CDR3 is CASSLVEYEQYF. The CDR3 bases are TGTGCCAGCAGCTTAGTAGAATACGAGCAGTACTTC.

This clonotype was recorded many times. The V call is TRBV3-1, the J call TRBJ2-7; D possibly corresponds to TRBD1 (5 bases). The CDR3 consists of 15 residues. Trimming took 4 bases from V and 2 from J, leaving 15 bases between them. Germline CDR1 and CDR2: LGHDT and YNNKEL (reference sequence). This CDR3 is CASSLLGQSPYEQYF. CDR3 DNA sequence: TGTGCCAGCAGCCTCTTGGGGCAGTCTCCCTACGAGCAGTACTTC.

This clonotype was seen repeatedly, ten times or more. The chain couples TRBV20-1 to TRBJ2-1; 7 bases align to TRBD2. V shed 3 bases, J shed 10 bases, and the junction held 9 bases outside the gene matches. The CDR3 totals 13 residues. In germline, CDR1 is DFQATT, CDR2 SNEGSKA (reference sequence). This CDR3 reads CSASYEVRGEQFF. CDR3 DNA sequence: TGCAGTGCTAGCTATGAGGTGCGGGGGGAGCAGTTCTTC.

This clonotype was counted ten times or more. The chain is built from TRBV7-2 and TRBJ2-7; D is possibly TRBD2 (5 bases). This CDR3 has 15 residues. Germline CDR1 SGHTA, CDR2 FQGNSA. The ends were cut back, 1 base at V and 3 bases at J, with 13 bases in the middle. In DNA form, the CDR3 reads TGTGCCAGCAGCTTAGGGCCTCGGGGTTTCTACGAGCAGTACTTC. Translation: CASSLGPRGFYEQYF.

In its sample, this clonotype was seen a few times. The rearrangement uses TRBV20-1 and TRBJ2-3, with D possibly matching TRBD2 (5 bases). From germline, CDR1 is DFQATT and CDR2 SNEGSKA (reference sequence). With 0 bases removed from V and 2 bases from J, the gap between germline ends came to 12 bases. The CDR3 extends over 15 amino acids. The CDR3 region is CSAREVGMITDTQYF. The CDR3 nucleotides are TGCAGTGCTAGAGAGGTCGGGATGATCACAGATACGCAGTATTTT.

Turning to this clonotype: A clone one base away is much larger, so this may be a read error. The V call is TRBV10-3, the J call TRBJ2-1, with D perhaps matching TRBD1 or TRBD2 (6 bases each). The germline V gene has CDR1 ENHRY and CDR2 SYGVKD. The CDR3 spans 12 residues. The CDR3 DNA reads TGTGACATCAAGGAGGGGGGCAATGAGCAGTTCTTC. Amino acids: CDIKEGGNEQFF.

This clonotype appeared many times. The CDR3 DNA reads TGTGCCAGCAGCGTAGCTGGGGGGCGAGGGGAGACCCAGTACTTC. The encoded protein is CASSVAGGRGETQYF. The chain links TRBV9 to TRBJ2-5, with D possibly called TRBD1 or TRBD2 (6 bases each). The CDR3 runs to 15 residues. CDR1 is SGDLS and CDR2 is YYNGEE in the germline V gene. Deletions cut 0 bases from V and 5 bases from J, with 14 bases between. The variable domain in full, completed from reference TRBV9 and TRBJ2-5, reads DSGVTQTPKHLITATGQRVTLRCSPRSGDLSVYWYQQSLDQGLQFLIQYYNGEERAKGNILERFSAQQFPDLHSELNLSSLELGDSALYFCASSVAGGRGETQYFGPGTRLLVL.